In this sample, the clone carrying this T cell receptor (beta chain) turned up a few times. Its specificity is unknown. The CDR3 loop spans 16 amino acids. Germline loops: CDR1 MNHEY, CDR2 SMNVEV (reference sequence). The V end was cut by 2 bases, the J end by 2 bases, with 13 bases between. No fewer than 5.5 micrograms of total RNA were isolated from every sample. The sample originates from a study of blood T cells in healthy people across ages. General study results and limits: The fall in TCR beta diversity per million T cells was roughly linear with age. Naive T cell percentage showed a strong correlation with TCR beta diversity.

Alongside a J-beta primer mix, a sample-barcoded 5' primer served in a second PCR lasting roughly 7 to 11 cycles. A template-switch adaptor with 12 random nucleotides tagged each cDNA molecule. From the 5' RACE reads, TCRdb called clonotypes with MiXCR, one entry per CDR3 protein. The sample gives about 1,400,000 distinct CDR3 sequences, approximately 63% of which show up once; 5.5% to 8% is in the top ten. The chain is built from TRBV27 and TRBJ2-1; a weak D match, TRBD2 (5 bases). The source is a man between 18 and 29 years old in good health. The sequenced sample was blood. The CDR3 DNA follows: TGTGCCAGCAGTTTAAGTGGGAGAGCGGCCTACAATGAGCAGTTCTTC. Its protein is CASSLSGRAAYNEQFF.